This T cell receptor beta chain came from a study of T-cell memory formation after mild COVID-19. This clonotype occurred a few times. Its antigen is not known. V shed 4 bases and J 2 bases; nucleotides not matched to a gene: 5. The CDR3 is made up of 15 amino acids. The germline CDR1 and CDR2 sequences are SGHNT and YYREEE (reference sequence). TCRdb re-called the 5' RACE reads with MiXCR, one entry per CDR3 protein. The sample lists some 340,000 distinct CDR3 sequences, 10% to 15% occurring once. Study outcomes and limitations: Shrinking CD4+ clones were chiefly CM and EM; CD8+ ones were chiefly EMRA.

The source of this sequence is a young man who had mild COVID-19 (a few samples of this study predate the infection). Cell type and time point are not known. Sequenced sample: PBMCs or a T cell subset sorted from them (not recorded which). The rearrangement joins TRBV5-4 to TRBJ2-7; 11 bases are shared with TRBD1. CDR3 nucleotide sequence: TGTGCCAGCAGCCAAGGGACAGGGGGACCCTACGAGCAGTACTTC. Translation gives CASSQGTGGPYEQYF. The whole variable domain, remainder taken from reference TRBV5-4 and TRBJ2-7, is ETGVTQSPTHLIKTRGQQVTLRCSSQSGHNTVSWYQQALGQGPQFIFQYYREEENGRGNFPPRFSGLQFPNYSSELNVNALELDDSALYLCASSQGTGGPYEQYFGPGTRLTVT.